Listed below are T cell receptor beta chains from one sample, sequenced in a study of CD8+ T cells in alopecia areata. Data came from immunoSEQ multiplex PCR; TCRdb stores just in-frame clones and leaves some out. The sample lists about 190,000 clones, roughly 60% seen once, with approximately 0.97% in the top ten. The sample was CD4+ T cells sorted from blood, taken at week 24, from a patient treated with tofacitinib. The receptors stem from a human donor with alopecia areata. Both conserved end residues are part of each CDR3. Each record gives: D gene, J gene, clone size, V gene, CDR3 DNA, CDR3 protein. A D gene is named only where the DNA matches it firmly. The size field is filled for only some rows; it gives once, few, many or a size class.

d_call: -; j_call: TRBJ2-3; clone_size: -; v_call: TRBV5-1; cdr3_nt: TGCGCCAGCGGCCCCGGCGACAGGAGCACAGATACGCAGTATTTT; cdr3_aa: CASGPGDRSTDTQYF
d_call: -; j_call: TRBJ1-6; clone_size: -; v_call: TRBV9; cdr3_nt: TGTGCCAGCAGCGTATTCCCGGACCCCCCTCGGTCACCCCTCCACTTT; cdr3_aa: CASSVFPDPPRSPLHF
d_call: -; j_call: TRBJ1-4; clone_size: -; v_call: TRBV30; cdr3_nt: TGTGCCTGGAGTGTATCGTCAGTCAGGGAAAAACTGTTTTTT; cdr3_aa: CAWSVSSVREKLFF
d_call: -; j_call: TRBJ2-1; clone_size: few; v_call: TRBV6-1; cdr3_nt: TGTGCCAGCAGTGCCCACCGAGGGACTCTGGGTAATGAGCAGTTCTTC; cdr3_aa: CASSAHRGTLGNEQFF
d_call: -; j_call: TRBJ1-4; clone_size: -; v_call: TRBV5-4; cdr3_nt: TGTGCCAGCAGCTTGCCCAAGGGTAAACTGTTTTTT; cdr3_aa: CASSLPKGKLFF
d_call: -; j_call: TRBJ2-5; clone_size: few; v_call: TRBV6-6; cdr3_nt: TGTGCCAGCGGGATGAAGACCCAGTACTTC; cdr3_aa: CASGMKTQYF
d_call: -; j_call: TRBJ2-2; clone_size: few; v_call: TRBV4-1; cdr3_nt: TGCGCCAGCAGCCCAAGTTGGGCAGGGGCGAACACCGGGGAGCTGTTTTTT; cdr3_aa: CASSPSWAGANTGELFF
d_call: TRBD2; j_call: TRBJ2-2; clone_size: -; v_call: TRBV9; cdr3_nt: TGTGCCAGCAGCCTAAGACTAGCGGAGAACACCGGGGAGCTGTTTTTT; cdr3_aa: CASSLRLAENTGELFF
d_call: -; j_call: TRBJ1-5; clone_size: few; v_call: TRBV6-6; cdr3_nt: TGTGCCACCACGGACCGGAATCAGCCCCAGCATTTT; cdr3_aa: CATTDRNQPQHF
d_call: -; j_call: TRBJ1-2; clone_size: -; v_call: TRBV2; cdr3_nt: TGTGCCAGCAGTGAATCAGGCATCATGGGTGGCTACACCTTC; cdr3_aa: CASSESGIMGGYTF
d_call: -; j_call: TRBJ1-2; clone_size: -; v_call: TRBV4-2; cdr3_nt: TGTGCCAGCAGCCAAGATAGGGGCGTAGACTATGGCTACACCTTC; cdr3_aa: CASSQDRGVDYGYTF
d_call: TRBD2; j_call: TRBJ2-7; clone_size: few; v_call: TRBV18; cdr3_nt: TGTGCCAGTTCGGGGGGTTTCGACTACGAGCAGTACTTC; cdr3_aa: CASSGGFDYEQYF
d_call: TRBD1; j_call: TRBJ1-6; clone_size: once; v_call: TRBV18; cdr3_nt: TGTGCCAGCTCACCGGGGACAGGGATTTCACCCCTCCACTTT; cdr3_aa: CASSPGTGISPLHF
d_call: -; j_call: TRBJ1-2; clone_size: -; v_call: TRBV30; cdr3_nt: TGTGCCTGGAGCCCGACGGGACGGAATAACTATGGCTACACCTTC; cdr3_aa: CAWSPTGRNNYGYTF
d_call: -; j_call: TRBJ2-5; clone_size: -; v_call: TRBV20-1; cdr3_nt: TGCAGTGCTAGAGTTGAGACCCAGTACTTC; cdr3_aa: CSARVETQYF
d_call: -; j_call: TRBJ1-2; clone_size: -; v_call: TRBV25-1; cdr3_nt: TGTGCCAGCAGTAAGACCGGGACTCACTATGGCTACACCTTC; cdr3_aa: CASSKTGTHYGYTF
d_call: -; j_call: TRBJ1-2; clone_size: -; v_call: TRBV9; cdr3_nt: TGTGCCAGCAGACGAACATCTGGCTACACCTTC; cdr3_aa: CASRRTSGYTF
d_call: TRBD1; j_call: TRBJ2-3; clone_size: -; v_call: TRBV5-6; cdr3_nt: TGTGCCAGCAGCTTGGAAGTCAGGGGGCAAACAGATACGCAGTATTTT; cdr3_aa: CASSLEVRGQTDTQYF
d_call: -; j_call: TRBJ1-4; clone_size: -; v_call: TRBV20-1; cdr3_nt: TGCAGTGCTAGGGGGGAAAAACTGTTTTTT; cdr3_aa: CSARGEKLFF
d_call: -; j_call: TRBJ2-1; clone_size: many; v_call: TRBV29-1; cdr3_nt: TGCAGCGTTCGGGCTACTAGCTCCTACAATGAGCAGTTCTTC; cdr3_aa: CSVRATSSYNEQFF
d_call: -; j_call: TRBJ1-6; clone_size: -; v_call: TRBV11-2; cdr3_nt: TGTGCCAGCAGCCCAAACATAGGTGCCCAAAGTGGAAATTCACCCCTCCACTTT; cdr3_aa: CASSPNIGAQSGNSPLHF
d_call: TRBD1; j_call: TRBJ2-5; clone_size: -; v_call: TRBV27; cdr3_nt: TGTGCCAGCAGTCTAAAGGGACAGGGAGGGGAGACCCAGTACTTC; cdr3_aa: CASSLKGQGGETQYF
d_call: TRBD1; j_call: TRBJ1-5; clone_size: -; v_call: TRBV6-6; cdr3_nt: TGTGCCAGCAGACAGGGGGCGAGTAGCAATCAGCCCCAGCATTTT; cdr3_aa: CASRQGASSNQPQHF
d_call: TRBD1; j_call: TRBJ2-7; clone_size: few; v_call: TRBV6-5; cdr3_nt: TGTGCCAGCAGTTACATGACAGGGGGAAGCGAGCAGTACTTC; cdr3_aa: CASSYMTGGSEQYF
d_call: -; j_call: TRBJ1-4; clone_size: few; v_call: TRBV29-1; cdr3_nt: TGCAGCGTTGACAAGACGGGGGTTGGCGAAAAACTGTTTTTT; cdr3_aa: CSVDKTGVGEKLFF
d_call: -; j_call: TRBJ2-5; clone_size: -; v_call: TRBV25-1; cdr3_nt: TGTGCCAGCACTCTACAAGAGACCCAGTACTTC; cdr3_aa: CASTLQETQYF
d_call: -; j_call: TRBJ2-3; clone_size: few; v_call: TRBV14; cdr3_nt: TGTGCCAGCAGCCATGCAGATACGCAGTATTTT; cdr3_aa: CASSHADTQYF
d_call: -; j_call: TRBJ1-1; clone_size: once; v_call: TRBV7-8; cdr3_nt: TGTGCCAGCAGCCGCGACAGGAGGGGAGCTTTCTTT; cdr3_aa: CASSRDRRGAFF
d_call: -; j_call: TRBJ2-3; clone_size: -; v_call: TRBV29-1; cdr3_nt: TGCAGCGTCCGGTCGAGCAGGGTTGATACGCAGTATTTT; cdr3_aa: CSVRSSRVDTQYF
d_call: TRBD1; j_call: TRBJ1-4; clone_size: -; v_call: TRBV30; cdr3_nt: TGTGCCTTCGAGGACAGGGGTAATGAAAAACTGTTTTTT; cdr3_aa: CAFEDRGNEKLFF
d_call: -; j_call: TRBJ1-2; clone_size: -; v_call: TRBV29-1; cdr3_nt: TGCAGCGTTGAAGATCCCCGCGGGAGGGGCTACACCTTC; cdr3_aa: CSVEDPRGRGYTF
d_call: -; j_call: TRBJ2-1; clone_size: -; v_call: TRBV29-1; cdr3_nt: TGCAGCGTTGACCCGACAGCTAATTACAATGAGCAGTTCTTC; cdr3_aa: CSVDPTANYNEQFF
d_call: TRBD1; j_call: TRBJ2-1; clone_size: -; v_call: TRBV30; cdr3_nt: TGTGCCTGGAGTGTCGCGACAGGGAGCTCCTACAATGAGCAGTTCTTC; cdr3_aa: CAWSVATGSSYNEQFF
d_call: TRBD2; j_call: TRBJ2-4; clone_size: once; v_call: TRBV7-2; cdr3_nt: TGTGCCAGCAGCTTAGGACTAGCGGGGGGCCGAAACATTCAGTACTTC; cdr3_aa: CASSLGLAGGRNIQYF
d_call: -; j_call: TRBJ2-3; clone_size: once; v_call: TRBV5-6; cdr3_nt: TGTGCCAGCAGCTTCGCAGGGGGGACAGATACGCAGTATTTT; cdr3_aa: CASSFAGGTDTQYF
d_call: -; j_call: TRBJ1-1; clone_size: -; v_call: TRBV10-3; cdr3_nt: TGTGCCATCAGTGAGGACGAAAATGCCCTTGAAGCTTTCTTT; cdr3_aa: CAISEDENALEAFF
d_call: TRBD1; j_call: TRBJ2-7; clone_size: -; v_call: TRBV25-1; cdr3_nt: TGTGCCAGCAGTGAATCGGGGACAGGCACCTACGAGCAGTACTTC; cdr3_aa: CASSESGTGTYEQYF
d_call: TRBD1; j_call: TRBJ2-7; clone_size: -; v_call: TRBV28; cdr3_nt: TGTGCCAGCAGCCCGGGACAGTCCTACGAGCAGTACTTC; cdr3_aa: CASSPGQSYEQYF
d_call: -; j_call: TRBJ2-7; clone_size: few; v_call: TRBV29-1; cdr3_nt: TGCAGCGTTGCGGCGGAGTCGCCTAGCTACGAGCAGTACTTC; cdr3_aa: CSVAAESPSYEQYF
d_call: -; j_call: TRBJ1-2; clone_size: -; v_call: TRBV29-1; cdr3_nt: TGCAGCGCCTGGGGACGGACTGCGAAAGGCTACACCTTC; cdr3_aa: CSAWGRTAKGYTF
d_call: -; j_call: TRBJ1-1; clone_size: -; v_call: TRBV5-1; cdr3_nt: TGCGCCAGCCGAAAGACATTAGATAGGGACACTGAAGCTTTCTTT; cdr3_aa: CASRKTLDRDTEAFF
d_call: -; j_call: TRBJ1-4; clone_size: few; v_call: TRBV28; cdr3_nt: TGTGCCAGCATGAGTGAAAAACTGTTTTTT; cdr3_aa: CASMSEKLFF
d_call: -; j_call: TRBJ1-1; clone_size: -; v_call: TRBV9; cdr3_nt: TGTGCCAGCAGCGCCCTAAGCAGGGACACTGAAGCTTTCTTT; cdr3_aa: CASSALSRDTEAFF
d_call: -; j_call: TRBJ2-7; clone_size: -; v_call: TRBV19; cdr3_nt: TGTGCCAGTAGTCCGAGGGACCGCCTGGGCTACGAGCAGTACTTC; cdr3_aa: CASSPRDRLGYEQYF
d_call: -; j_call: TRBJ1-1; clone_size: -; v_call: TRBV2; cdr3_nt: TGTGCCAGCAGTCCCTTGACAGGAACGAACACTGAAGCTTTCTTT; cdr3_aa: CASSPLTGTNTEAFF